This T cell receptor (beta chain) appears in the sequencing data of a study of PD-1 blockade in classical Hodgkin lymphoma. V was trimmed by 0 bases and J by 1 base, leaving 15 bases between them. Germline-derived CDR1 and CDR2 are LGHNA and YSLEER. The CDR3 runs to 17 residues. Here immunoSEQ multiplex PCR was the method, and the copy in TCRdb shows in-frame clones only, minus some. Among 30,000 to 50,000 clones listed, 77% were seen once. As to time point: cycle 4 day 1 (C4D1), after less than 7 weeks of nivolumab. Patients all relapsed after autologous stem cell transplantation, and there was variation in brentuximab vedotin exposure.

The chain has TRBV4-3 and TRBJ1-1; D possibly corresponds to TRBD1 (5 bases). The sample in question was peripheral blood mononuclear cells (PBMCs), obtained before the fourth cycle of nivolumab. The receptor was derived from a human donor with classical Hodgkin lymphoma. As DNA, the CDR3 is TGCGCCAGCAGCCAAGATCCTGCAGGGAGGACGAACACTGAAGCTTTCTTT. Translating gives CASSQDPAGRTNTEAFF.